Sequencing of this T cell receptor beta chain was carried out in a study of blood T cell repertoires in COVID-19. Here immunoSEQ multiplex PCR was the method, and the copy in TCRdb shows in-frame clones only, minus some. The sample has more than 45,000 clones, 83% seen once; the top ten hold less than 9.5%. V was shortened by 0 bases and J by 0 bases, with 11 bases between the two germline ends. This CDR3 comprises 16 residues. Germline CDR1 SGHRS, CDR2 YFSETQ. Sequencing used peripheral blood. This chain links TRBV5-1 with TRBJ2-3, with D perhaps TRBD2 (6 bases). The receptor was isolated from a man of 80 years or more in a cohort sampled during active COVID-19. Written as DNA, the CDR3 is TGCGCCAGCAGCTTGGATAGCGGATCTAGCACAGATACGCAGTATTTT. It is translated as CASSLDSGSSTDTQYF.